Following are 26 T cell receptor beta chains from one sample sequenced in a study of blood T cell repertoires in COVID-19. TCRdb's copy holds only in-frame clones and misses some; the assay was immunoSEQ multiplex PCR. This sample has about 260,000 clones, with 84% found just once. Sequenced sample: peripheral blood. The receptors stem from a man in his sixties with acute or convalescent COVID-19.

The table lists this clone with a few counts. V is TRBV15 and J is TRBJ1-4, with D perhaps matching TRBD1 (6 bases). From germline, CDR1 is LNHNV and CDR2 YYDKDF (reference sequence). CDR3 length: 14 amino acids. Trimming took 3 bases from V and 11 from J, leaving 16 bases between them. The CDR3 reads CATSSRDTRRKLFF. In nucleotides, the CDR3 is TGTGCCACCAGCAGCCGGGACACCCGGAGGAAACTGTTTTTT.

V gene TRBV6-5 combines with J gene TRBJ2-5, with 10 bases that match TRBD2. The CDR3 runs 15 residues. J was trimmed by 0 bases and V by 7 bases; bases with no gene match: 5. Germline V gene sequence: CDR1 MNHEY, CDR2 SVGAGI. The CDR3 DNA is TGTGCCAGCACCTCTAGCGGGAGTGACCAAGAGACCCAGTACTTC. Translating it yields CASTSSGSDQETQYF.

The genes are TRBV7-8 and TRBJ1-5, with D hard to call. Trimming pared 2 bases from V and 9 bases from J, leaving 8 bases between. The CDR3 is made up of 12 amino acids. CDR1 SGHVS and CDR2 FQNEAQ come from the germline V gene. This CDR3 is CASSLKSGPQHF. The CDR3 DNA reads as TGTGCCAGCAGCTTAAAGAGCGGGCCCCAGCATTTT.

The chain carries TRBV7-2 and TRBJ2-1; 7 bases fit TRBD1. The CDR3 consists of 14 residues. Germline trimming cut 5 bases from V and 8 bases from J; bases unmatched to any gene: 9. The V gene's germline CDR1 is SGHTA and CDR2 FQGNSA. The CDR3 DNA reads TGTGCCAGCAGCGTTAATGGCAGGGGGTATGAGCAGTTCTTC. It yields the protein CASSVNGRGYEQFF. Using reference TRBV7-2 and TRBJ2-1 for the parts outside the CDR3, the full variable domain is GAGVSQSPSNKVTEKGKDVELRCDPISGHTALYWYRQSLGQGLEFLIYFQGNSAPDKSGLPSDRFSAERTGGSVSTLTIQRTQQEDSAVYLCASSVNGRGYEQFFGPGTRLTVL.

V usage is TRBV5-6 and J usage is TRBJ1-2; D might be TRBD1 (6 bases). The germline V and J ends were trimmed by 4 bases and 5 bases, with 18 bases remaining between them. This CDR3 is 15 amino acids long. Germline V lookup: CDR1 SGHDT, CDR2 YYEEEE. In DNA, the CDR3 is TGTGCCAGCAGCGCCTGGACAGCCTCTGGGTATGGCTACACCTTC. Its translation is CASSAWTASGYGYTF. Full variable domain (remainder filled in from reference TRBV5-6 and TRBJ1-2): DAGVTQSPTHLIKTRGQQVTLRCSPKSGHDTVSWYQQALGQGPQFIFQYYEEEERQRGNFPDRFSGHQFPNYSSELNVNALLLGDSALYLCASSAWTASGYGYTFGSGTRLTVV.

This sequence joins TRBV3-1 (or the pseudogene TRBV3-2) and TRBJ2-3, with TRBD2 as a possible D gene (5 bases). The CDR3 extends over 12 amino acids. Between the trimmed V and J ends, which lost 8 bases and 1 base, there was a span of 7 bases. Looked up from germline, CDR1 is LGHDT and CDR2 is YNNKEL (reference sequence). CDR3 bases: TGTGCCAGCGGGCGGGGCACAGATACGCAGTATTTT. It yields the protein CASGRGTDTQYF.

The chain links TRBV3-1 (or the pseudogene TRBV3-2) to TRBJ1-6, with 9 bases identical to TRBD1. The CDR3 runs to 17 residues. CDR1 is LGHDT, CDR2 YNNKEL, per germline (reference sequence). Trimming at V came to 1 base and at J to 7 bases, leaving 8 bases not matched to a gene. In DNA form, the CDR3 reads TGTGCCAGCAGCCAAGGACTACAGGGGGCTCAGAATTCACCCCTCCACTTT. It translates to CASSQGLQGAQNSPLHF.

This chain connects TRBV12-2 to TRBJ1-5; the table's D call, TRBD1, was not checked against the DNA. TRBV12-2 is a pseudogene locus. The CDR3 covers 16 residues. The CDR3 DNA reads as TGTGCAAGTCGCCCCGGACAGGGAGGAAAGGATCAGCCCCAGCATTTT. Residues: CASRPGQGGKDQPQHF.

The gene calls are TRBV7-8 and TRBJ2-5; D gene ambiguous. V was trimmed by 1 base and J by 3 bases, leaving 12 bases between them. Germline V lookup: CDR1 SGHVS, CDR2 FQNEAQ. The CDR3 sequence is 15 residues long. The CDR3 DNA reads TGTGCCAGCAGCTTAGAACTTGTCTTAAAAGAGACCCAGTACTTC. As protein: CASSLELVLKETQYF.

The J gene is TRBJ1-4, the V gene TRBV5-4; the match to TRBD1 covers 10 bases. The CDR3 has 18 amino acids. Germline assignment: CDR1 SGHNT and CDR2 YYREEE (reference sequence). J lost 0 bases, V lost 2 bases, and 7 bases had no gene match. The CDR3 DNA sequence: TGTGCCAGCAGCTTCTTCCGGACAGGGGGGACAACTAATGAAAAACTGTTTTTT. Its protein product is CASSFFRTGGTTNEKLFF.

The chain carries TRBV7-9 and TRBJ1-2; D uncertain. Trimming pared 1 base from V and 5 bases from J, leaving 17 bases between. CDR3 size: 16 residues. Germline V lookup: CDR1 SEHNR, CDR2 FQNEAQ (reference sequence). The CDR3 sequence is CASSLGVGSFAYGYTF. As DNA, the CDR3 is TGTGCCAGCAGCTTAGGAGTCGGGTCATTCGCATATGGCTACACCTTC.

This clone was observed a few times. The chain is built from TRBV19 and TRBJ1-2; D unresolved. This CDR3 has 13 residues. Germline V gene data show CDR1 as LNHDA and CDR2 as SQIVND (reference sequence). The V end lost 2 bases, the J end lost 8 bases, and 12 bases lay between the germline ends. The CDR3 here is CASSISVQTGYTF. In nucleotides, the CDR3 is TGTGCCAGTAGTATATCAGTTCAAACCGGCTACACCTTC.

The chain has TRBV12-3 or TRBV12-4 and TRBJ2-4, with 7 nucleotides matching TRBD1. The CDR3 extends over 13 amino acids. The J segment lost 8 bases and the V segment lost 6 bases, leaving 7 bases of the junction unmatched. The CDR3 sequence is CASRGQTWDIQYF. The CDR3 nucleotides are TGTGCCAGCAGGGGACAGACATGGGACATTCAGTACTTC.

In DNA, the CDR3 is TGTGCCAGCAGCTTCGGGGGGGGCACCGGGGAGCTGTTTTTT. Protein sequence: CASSFGGGTGELFF. The rearrangement links TRBV5-4 to TRBJ2-2, with 8 bases lining up with TRBD2. Germline V CDR1 and CDR2: SGHNT, YYREEE (reference sequence). The junction had 1 base not matched to a gene; V was cut back by 2 bases and J by 4 bases. There are 14 residues in the CDR3.

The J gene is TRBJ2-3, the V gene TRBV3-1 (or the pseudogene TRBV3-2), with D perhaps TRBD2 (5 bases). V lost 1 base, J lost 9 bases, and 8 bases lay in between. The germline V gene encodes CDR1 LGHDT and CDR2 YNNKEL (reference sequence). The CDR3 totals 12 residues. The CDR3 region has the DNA TGTGCCAGCAGCCAAGCTAGCCACACGCAGTATTTT. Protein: CASSQASHTQYF.

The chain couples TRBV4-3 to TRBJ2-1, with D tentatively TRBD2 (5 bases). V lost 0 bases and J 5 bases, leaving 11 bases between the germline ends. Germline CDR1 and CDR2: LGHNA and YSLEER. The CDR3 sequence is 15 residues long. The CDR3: CASSQDRAGDNEQFF. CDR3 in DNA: TGCGCCAGCAGCCAAGATCGGGCGGGCGACAATGAGCAGTTCTTC.

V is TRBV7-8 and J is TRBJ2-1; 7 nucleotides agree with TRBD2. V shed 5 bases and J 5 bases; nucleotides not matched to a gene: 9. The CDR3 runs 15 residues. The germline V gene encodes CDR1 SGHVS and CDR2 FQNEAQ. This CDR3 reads CASSPVLGGNNEQFF. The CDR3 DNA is TGTGCCAGCAGCCCCGTTTTGGGGGGGAACAATGAGCAGTTCTTC.

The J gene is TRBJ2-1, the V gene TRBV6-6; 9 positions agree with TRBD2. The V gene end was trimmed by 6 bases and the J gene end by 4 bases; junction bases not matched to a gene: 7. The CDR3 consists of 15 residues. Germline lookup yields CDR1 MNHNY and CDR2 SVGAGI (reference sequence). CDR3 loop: CASSIGLASYNEQFF. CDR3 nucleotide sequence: TGTGCCAGCAGCATTGGACTAGCGAGTTACAATGAGCAGTTCTTC.

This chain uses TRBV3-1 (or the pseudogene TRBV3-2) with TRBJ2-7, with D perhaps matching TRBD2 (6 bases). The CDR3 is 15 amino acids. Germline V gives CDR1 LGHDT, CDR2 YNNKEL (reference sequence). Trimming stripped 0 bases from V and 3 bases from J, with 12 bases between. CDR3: CASSQDRGAVYEQYF. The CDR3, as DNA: TGTGCCAGCAGCCAAGATCGCGGGGCGGTCTACGAGCAGTACTTC.

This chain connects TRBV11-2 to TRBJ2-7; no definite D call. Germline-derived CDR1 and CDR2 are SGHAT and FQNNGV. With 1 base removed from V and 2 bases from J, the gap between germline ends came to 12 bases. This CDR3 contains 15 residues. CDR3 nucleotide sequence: TGTGCCAGCAGCTTAGGGCGGAACTTGCCCTACGAGCAGTACTTC. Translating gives CASSLGRNLPYEQYF.

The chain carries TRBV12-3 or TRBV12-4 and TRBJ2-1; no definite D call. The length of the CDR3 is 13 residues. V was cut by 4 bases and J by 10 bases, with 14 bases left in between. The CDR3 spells CASSSPPYGEQFF. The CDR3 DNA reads TGTGCCAGCAGTTCACCCCCTTACGGGGAGCAGTTCTTC.

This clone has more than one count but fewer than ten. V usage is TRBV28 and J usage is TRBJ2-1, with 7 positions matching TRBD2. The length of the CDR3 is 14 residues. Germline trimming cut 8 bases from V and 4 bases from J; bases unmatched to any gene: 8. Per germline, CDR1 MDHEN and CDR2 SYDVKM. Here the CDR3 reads CASVGSSGYNEQFF. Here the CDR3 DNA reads TGTGCCAGCGTCGGGTCTAGCGGTTACAATGAGCAGTTCTTC. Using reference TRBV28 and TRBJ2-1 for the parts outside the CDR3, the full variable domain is DVKVTQSSRYLVKRTGEKVFLECVQDMDHENMFWYRQDPGLGLRLIYFSYDVKMKEKGDIPEGYSVSREKKERFSLILESASTNQTSMYLCASVGSSGYNEQFFGPGTRLTVL.

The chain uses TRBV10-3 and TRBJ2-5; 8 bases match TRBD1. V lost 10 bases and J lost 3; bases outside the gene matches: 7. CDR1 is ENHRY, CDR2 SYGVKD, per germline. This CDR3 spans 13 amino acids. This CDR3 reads CATVQGAEETQYF. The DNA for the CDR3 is TGTGCCACCGTCCAGGGGGCTGAAGAGACCCAGTACTTC.

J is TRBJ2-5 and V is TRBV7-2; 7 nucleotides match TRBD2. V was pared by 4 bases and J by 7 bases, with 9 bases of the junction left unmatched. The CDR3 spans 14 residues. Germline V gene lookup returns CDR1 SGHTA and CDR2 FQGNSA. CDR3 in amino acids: CASSSPTSPPTQYF. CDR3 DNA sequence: TGTGCCAGCAGCTCTCCGACTAGCCCCCCGACCCAGTACTTC.

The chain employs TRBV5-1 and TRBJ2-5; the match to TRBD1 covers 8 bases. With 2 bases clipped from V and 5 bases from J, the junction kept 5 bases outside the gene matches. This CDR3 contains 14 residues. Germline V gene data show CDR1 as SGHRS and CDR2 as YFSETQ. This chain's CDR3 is CASSLQGERETQYF. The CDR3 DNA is TGCGCCAGCAGCTTACAGGGGGAGAGGGAGACCCAGTACTTC.

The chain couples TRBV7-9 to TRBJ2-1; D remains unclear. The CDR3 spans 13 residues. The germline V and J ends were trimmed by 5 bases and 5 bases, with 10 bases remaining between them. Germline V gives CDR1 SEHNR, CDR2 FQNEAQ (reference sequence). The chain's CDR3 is CASSQTNDNEQFF. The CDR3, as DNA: TGTGCCAGCAGCCAGACAAATGACAATGAGCAGTTCTTC.